Described below is a single TCR beta chain sequence and its context. What this receptor recognizes is not known. Base qualities are missing; no much larger clone stands one base away. This sample is drawn from a study of T-cell reconstitution after alpha-beta-depleted transplantation in children listed by TCRdb under 2016. For context, the study as a whole: T-cell immune reconstitution after TCRalphabeta/CD19-depleted allogeneic hematopoietic cell transplantation in children was quantitatively tracked in the study by means of TCR repertoire profiling. The paper as a whole reports these results and caveats: The apparently early recovery of alphabetaT-cell counts about two months after transplant reportedly depended on only several hundred rapidly expanded clones that came from non-depleted graft cells. The frequencies of hyperexpanded clones fell over the following months, and after one year, T-cell counts and TCRbeta diversity were mostly attributed to newly produced T cells. In some patients, high TCRbeta diversity at day 60 was attributed to recipient T cells and intrathymic progenitors that had survived conditioning.

Libraries were built with PCR. The run used an Illumina HiSeq 2500. To normalize quantification of the TCRbeta repertoire, the TCR libraries were built with molecular barcoding that relied on unique molecular identifiers. In-frame beta chains were kept once TCRdb had trimmed the public reads at Q25 with fastp and called clones with MiXCR. Identical CDR3 proteins give one entry, which carries the most common genes and DNA. The sample profile shows some 830,000 distinct CDR3 sequences; approximately 15% of them were found once. The ten biggest clones cover just under 5% of the sample. The label giving this sample's treatment or condition can be read as: allogeneic hematopoietic cell transplantation with graft depleted of TCRalphabeta T cells and CD19 B cells. The transplant recipients were children given TCRalphabeta/CD19-depleted allogeneic hematopoietic cell grafts. V lost 4 bases and J lost 3 bases, and the count of bases not matched to a germline gene is 4. For CDR1 and CDR2, the germline V gene (reference sequence) lists LGHDT and YNNKEL. The CDR3 holds 15 amino acids from the cysteine to the phenylalanine. Here the CDR3 DNA is all that survives: 45 bases in frame from base 1.

The receptor comes from a male patient between 10 and 17 years old who had a stem cell transplant for acute lymphoblastic leukemia, so the T cells may come from the graft donor. Recombination linked TRBV3-1 to TRBJ2-7; TRBD2 aligns with 12 central bases. The sample was PBMCs, mostly from graft donor cells, taken 360 days after TCRalphabeta/CD19-depleted stem cell transplant. The nucleotides read TGTGCCAGCAGCCCTGGACTAGCGGGATACTACGAGCAGTACTTC. This codes for CASSPGLAGYYEQYF.